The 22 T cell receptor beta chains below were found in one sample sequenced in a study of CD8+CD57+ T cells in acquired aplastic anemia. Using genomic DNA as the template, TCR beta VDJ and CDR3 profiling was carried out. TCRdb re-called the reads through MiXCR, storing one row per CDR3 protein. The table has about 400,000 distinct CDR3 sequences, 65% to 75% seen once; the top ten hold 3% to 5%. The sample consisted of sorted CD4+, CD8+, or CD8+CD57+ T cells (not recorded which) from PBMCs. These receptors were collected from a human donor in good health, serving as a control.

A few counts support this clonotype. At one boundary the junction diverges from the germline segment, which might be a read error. CDR3: CGSSIGGDVGQPQHF. The CDR3 nucleotides read TGTGGCAGTAGTATAGGGGGGGACGTCGGTCAGCCCCAGCATTTT. The rearrangement uses TRBV19 and TRBJ1-5, with D perhaps matching TRBD1 (6 bases). Germline V gene sequence: CDR1 LNHDA, CDR2 SQIVND (reference sequence). The CDR3 spans 15 residues.

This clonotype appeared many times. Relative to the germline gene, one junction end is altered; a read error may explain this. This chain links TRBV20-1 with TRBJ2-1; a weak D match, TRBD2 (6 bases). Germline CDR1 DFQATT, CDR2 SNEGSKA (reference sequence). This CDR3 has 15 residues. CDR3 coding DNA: TGCAGTGCCAGAGGAGGGGCGAGGTCCTACAATGAGCAGTTCTTC. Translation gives CSARGGARSYNEQFF.

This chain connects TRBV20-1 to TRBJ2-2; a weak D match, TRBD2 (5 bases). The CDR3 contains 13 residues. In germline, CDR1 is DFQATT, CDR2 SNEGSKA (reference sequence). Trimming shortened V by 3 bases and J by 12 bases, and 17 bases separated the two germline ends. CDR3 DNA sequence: TGCAGTGCTAGTCGAGGAGGAAGCAATCAGCTGTTTTTT. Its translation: CSASRGGSNQLFF.

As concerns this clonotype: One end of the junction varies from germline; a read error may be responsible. The CDR3 region is CASSLFEGQGHDTQYF. DNA for the CDR3: TGTGCCAGCAGCTTATTCGAGGGACAGGGCCACGATACTCAGTATTTT. The chain employs TRBV5-6 and TRBJ2-3, with TRBD1 matching over 9 bases. Germline V gene sequence: CDR1 SGHDT, CDR2 YYEEEE. The CDR3 totals 16 residues.

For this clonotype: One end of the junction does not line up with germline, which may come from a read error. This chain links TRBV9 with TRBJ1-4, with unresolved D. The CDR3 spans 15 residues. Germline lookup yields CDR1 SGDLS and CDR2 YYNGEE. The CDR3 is CASSQDLAWAETLFF. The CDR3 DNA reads TGTGCCAGCAGCCAAGATTTAGCATGGGCTGAAACACTGTTTTTT.

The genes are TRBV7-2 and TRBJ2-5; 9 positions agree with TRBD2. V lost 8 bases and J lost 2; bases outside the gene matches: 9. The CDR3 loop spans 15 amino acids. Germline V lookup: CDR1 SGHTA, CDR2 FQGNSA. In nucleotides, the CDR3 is TGTGCCAGCGGCCGCGGGGGGGGGGGTCAAGAGACCCAGTACTTC. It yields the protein CASGRGGGGQETQYF. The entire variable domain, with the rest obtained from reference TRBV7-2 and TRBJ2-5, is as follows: GAGVSQSPSNKVTEKGKDVELRCDPISGHTALYWYRQSLGQGLEFLIYFQGNSAPDKSGLPSDRFSAERTGGSVSTLTIQRTQQEDSAVYLCASGRGGGGQETQYFGPGTRLLVL.

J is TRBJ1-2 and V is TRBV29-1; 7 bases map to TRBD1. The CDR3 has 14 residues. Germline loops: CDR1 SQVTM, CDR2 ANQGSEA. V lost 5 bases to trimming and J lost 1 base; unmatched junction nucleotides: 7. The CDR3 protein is CSVSPGGGNYGYTF. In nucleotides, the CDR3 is TGCAGCGTTTCCCCAGGGGGTGGTAACTATGGCTACACCTTC.

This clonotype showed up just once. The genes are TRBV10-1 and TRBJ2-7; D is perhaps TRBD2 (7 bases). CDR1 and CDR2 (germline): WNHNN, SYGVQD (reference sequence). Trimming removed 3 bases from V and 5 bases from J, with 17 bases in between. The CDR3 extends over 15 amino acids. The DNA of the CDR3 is TGCGCCAGCAGTGACTCAGGGGACTACATGGACGAGCAGTACTTC. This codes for CASSDSGDYMDEQYF.

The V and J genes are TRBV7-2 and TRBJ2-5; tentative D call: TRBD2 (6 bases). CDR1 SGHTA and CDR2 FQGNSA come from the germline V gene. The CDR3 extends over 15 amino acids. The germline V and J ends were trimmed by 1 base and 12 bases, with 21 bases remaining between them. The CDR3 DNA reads TGTGCCAGCAGCTTAGGGGGAGGTTCGGGTGAGGAAGAGTACTTC. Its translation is CASSLGGGSGEEEYF.

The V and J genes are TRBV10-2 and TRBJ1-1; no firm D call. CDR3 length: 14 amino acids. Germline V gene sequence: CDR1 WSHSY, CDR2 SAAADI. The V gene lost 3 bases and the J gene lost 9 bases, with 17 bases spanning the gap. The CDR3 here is CASSDDSFYGKAFF. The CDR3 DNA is TGCGCCAGCAGTGACGATTCCTTCTACGGGAAAGCTTTCTTT.

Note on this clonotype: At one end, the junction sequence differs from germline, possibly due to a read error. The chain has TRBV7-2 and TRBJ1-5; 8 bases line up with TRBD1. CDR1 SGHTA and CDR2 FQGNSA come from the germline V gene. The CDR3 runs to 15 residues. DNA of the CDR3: TGTGCCAGCAGCTTAGTAGGACAGGGCCACTATGGCTACAATTTT. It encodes CASSLVGQGHYGYNF.

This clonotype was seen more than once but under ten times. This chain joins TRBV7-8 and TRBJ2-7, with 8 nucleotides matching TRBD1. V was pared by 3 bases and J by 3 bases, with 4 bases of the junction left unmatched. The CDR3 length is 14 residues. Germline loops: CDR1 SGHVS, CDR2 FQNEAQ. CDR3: CASSFADRGYEQYF. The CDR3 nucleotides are TGTGCCAGCAGCTTTGCCGACAGGGGCTACGAGCAGTACTTC.

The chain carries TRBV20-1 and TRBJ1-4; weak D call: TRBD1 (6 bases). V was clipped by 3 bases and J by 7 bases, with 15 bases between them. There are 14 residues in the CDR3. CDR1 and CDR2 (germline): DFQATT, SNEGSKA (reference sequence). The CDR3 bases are TGCAGTGCTAGCGGCGGGGGCCCTGGTGAAAAACTGTTTTTT. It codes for CSASGGGPGEKLFF.

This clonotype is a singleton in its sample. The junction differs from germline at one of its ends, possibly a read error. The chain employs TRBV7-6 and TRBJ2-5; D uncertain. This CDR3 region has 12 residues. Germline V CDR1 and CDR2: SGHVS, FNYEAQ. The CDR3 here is CASSLCAEAQYF. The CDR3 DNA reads TGTGCCAGCAGCTTATGCGCAGAGGCCCAGTACTTC. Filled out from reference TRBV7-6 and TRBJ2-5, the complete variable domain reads GAGVSQSPRYKVTKRGQDVALRCDPISGHVSLYWYRQALGQGPEFLTYFNYEAQQDKSGLPNDRFSAERPEGSISTLTIQRTEQRDSAMYRCASSLCAEAQYFGPGTRLLVL.

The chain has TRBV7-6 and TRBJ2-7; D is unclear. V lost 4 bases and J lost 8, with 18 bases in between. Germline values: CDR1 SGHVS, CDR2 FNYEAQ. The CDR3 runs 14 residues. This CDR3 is CASSSMDRADKQYF. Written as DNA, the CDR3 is TGTGCCAGCAGCTCAATGGACCGTGCCGACAAGCAGTACTTC. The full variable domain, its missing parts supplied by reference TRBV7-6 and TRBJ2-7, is GAGVSQSPRYKVTKRGQDVALRCDPISGHVSLYWYRQALGQGPEFLTYFNYEAQQDKSGLPNDRFSAERPEGSISTLTIQRTEQRDSAMYRCASSSMDRADKQYFGPGTRLTVT.

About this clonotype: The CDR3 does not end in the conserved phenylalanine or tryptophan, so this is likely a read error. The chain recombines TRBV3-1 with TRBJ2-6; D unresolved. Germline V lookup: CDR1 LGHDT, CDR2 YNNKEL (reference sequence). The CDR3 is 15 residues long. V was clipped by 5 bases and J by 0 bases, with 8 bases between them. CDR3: CASSLQYSGANVLTD. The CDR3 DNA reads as TGTGCCAGCAGCTTACAGTACTCTGGGGCCAACGTCCTGACTGAC.

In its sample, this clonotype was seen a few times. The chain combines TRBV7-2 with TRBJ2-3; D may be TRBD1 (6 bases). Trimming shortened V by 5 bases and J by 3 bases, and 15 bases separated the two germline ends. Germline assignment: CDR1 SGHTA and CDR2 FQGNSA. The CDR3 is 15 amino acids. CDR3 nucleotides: TGTGCCAGCAGCCAGGGACAATTAATTACAGATACGCAGTATTTT. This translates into CASSQGQLITDTQYF.

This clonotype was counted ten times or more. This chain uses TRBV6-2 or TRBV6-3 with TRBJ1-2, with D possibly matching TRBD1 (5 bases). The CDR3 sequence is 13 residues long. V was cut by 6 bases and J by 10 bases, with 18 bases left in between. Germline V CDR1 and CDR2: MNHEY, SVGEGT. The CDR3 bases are TGTGCCAGCAGCCCGTATAAAGCAGGGATCTACACCTTC. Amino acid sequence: CASSPYKAGIYTF.

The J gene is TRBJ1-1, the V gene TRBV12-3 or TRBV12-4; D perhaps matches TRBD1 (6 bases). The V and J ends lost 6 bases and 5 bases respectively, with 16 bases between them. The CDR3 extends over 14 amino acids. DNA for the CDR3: TGTGCCAGCAGCTCTCCCAGGGGAGGGACTGAAGCTTTCTTT. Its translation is CASSSPRGGTEAFF.

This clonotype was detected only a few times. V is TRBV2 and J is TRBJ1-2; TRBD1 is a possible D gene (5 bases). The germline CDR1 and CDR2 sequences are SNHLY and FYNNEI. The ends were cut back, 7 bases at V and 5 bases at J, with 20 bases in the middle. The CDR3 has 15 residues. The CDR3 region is CASTGTSGLGYGYTF. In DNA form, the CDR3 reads TGTGCCAGCACTGGGACTAGCGGTTTAGGATATGGCTACACCTTC.

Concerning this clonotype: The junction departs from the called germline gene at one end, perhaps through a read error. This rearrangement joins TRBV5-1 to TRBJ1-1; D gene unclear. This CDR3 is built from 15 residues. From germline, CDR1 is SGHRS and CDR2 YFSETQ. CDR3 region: CASSFVAGGPTEAFF. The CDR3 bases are TGTGCCAGCAGCTTCGTGGCGGGCGGCCCCACTGAAGCTTTCTTT.

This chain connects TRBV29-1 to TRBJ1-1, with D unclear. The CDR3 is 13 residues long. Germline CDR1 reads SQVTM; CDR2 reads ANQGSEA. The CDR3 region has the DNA TGCTGCGGTGCTGGGCACCGGAACACTGAAGCTTTCTTT. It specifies CCGAGHRNTEAFF.